The rows below give T cell receptor beta chains drawn from one sample of a study of shared clonotypes between healthy human individuals. Clones were read by immunoSEQ multiplex PCR, and TCRdb kept only the in-frame ones, dropping some. The profile shows some 2,500,000 clones, approximately 90% of them singletons. Sequencing input: naive CD4+ T cells from PBMCs. These receptors were collected from a young man in good health. Some clones in this sample may be carry-over from other donors' samples. Both conserved end residues are part of each CDR3. D genes are given only for firm matches. Some rows mark clone size as missing; the rest say once, few, many or name a class of expanded clone.

>TRBJ1-4|.|TRBV2|TRBD1
TGTGCCAGCAGAACCCGGGACAGTACTAATGAAAAACTGTTTTTT
CASRTRDSTNEKLFF
>TRBJ1-1|.|TRBV7-9|TRBD1
TGTGCCAGCTCCCCCCCCAACAGGGGCATGCGTAGGAACACTGAAGCTTTCTTT
CASSPPNRGMRRNTEAFF
>TRBJ1-3|.|TRBV9|.
TGTGCCAGCAGCCCGACTGATGGGGGAAACACCATATATTTT
CASSPTDGGNTIYF
>TRBJ1-1|.|TRBV4-3|.
TGCGCCAGCAGCCAAGGAATCCAAACGTTGAACACTGAAGCTTTCTTT
CASSQGIQTLNTEAFF
>TRBJ2-4|.|TRBV5-6|.
TGTGCCAGCAGCTTGCGGTTCCGTCGGGACGGCAGGGCCAAAAACATTCAGTACTTC
CASSLRFRRDGRAKNIQYF
>TRBJ2-5|.|TRBV12-5|TRBD2
TGTGCTAGTGGCTCAGGGAGCGGGAGGATCCAGTACTTC
CASGSGSGRIQYF
>TRBJ2-1|.|TRBV28|.
TGTGCCAGCAGTTCAGGACAGCACTTCTCCTACAATGAGCAGTTCTTC
CASSSGQHFSYNEQFF
>TRBJ2-1|.|TRBV29-1|TRBD1
TGCAGCGTTGAGGGACAGTTCTCCTACAATGAGCAGTTCTTC
CSVEGQFSYNEQFF
>TRBJ1-4|.|TRBV28|TRBD1
TGTGCCAGCAGTCTCTCATGGGGACAGAAGGGATGGGCCGAAAAACTGTTTTTT
CASSLSWGQKGWAEKLFF
>TRBJ2-3|once|TRBV12-5|TRBD2
TGTGCTAGTGGTTTGGCACTACCTTTCGGGGGGGCTAGCACAGATACGCAGTATTTT
CASGLALPFGGASTDTQYF
>TRBJ2-1|.|TRBV18|.
TGTGCCAGCTCACCTACGGGGATCTCCTACAATGAGCAGTTCTTC
CASSPTGISYNEQFF
>TRBJ2-5|.|TRBV6-5|TRBD2
TGTGCCAGCAGTTCCCGGGGGGGGGAGACCCAGTACTTC
CASSSRGGETQYF
>TRBJ1-2|.|TRBV30|.
TGTGCCTGGAGCCCCGTCGGGAACTATGGCTACACCTTC
CAWSPVGNYGYTF
>TRBJ2-2|.|TRBV30|.
TGTGCCTGGAAGGTCGGTGGATTTAACGGCGGGGAGCTGTTTTTT
CAWKVGGFNGGELFF
>TRBJ2-2|.|TRBV28|TRBD2
TGTGCCAGCAGCCCCGGGACTAGAGACACCGGGGAGCTGTTTTTT
CASSPGTRDTGELFF
>TRBJ2-7|.|TRBV30|TRBD1
TGTGCCTGGACCGACCTAAAGGCAGGGGGCCACGAGCAGTACTTC
CAWTDLKAGGHEQYF
>TRBJ2-5|.|TRBV25-1|.
TGTGCCAGCAGTGAATTTAGGGCAGGGGGAGGATCAGAGACCCAGTACTTC
CASSEFRAGGGSETQYF
>TRBJ1-1|.|TRBV7-2|.
TGTGCCAGCACCTATGGGTTAGAGGATGAAGCTTTCTTT
CASTYGLEDEAFF
>TRBJ1-2|.|TRBV19|TRBD1
TGTGCCAGTAGTATATCGGCAGGGGGTTATGGCTACACCTTC
CASSISAGGYGYTF
>TRBJ1-1|once|TRBV28|.
TGTGCCAGCAGCTGGGGGGTTGGACGGAACCTTGAAGCTTTCTTT
CASSWGVGRNLEAFF
>TRBJ2-2|.|TRBV27|.
TGTGCCAGCTCTTGGGGCACCGGGGAGCTGTTTTTT
CASSWGTGELFF
>TRBJ1-2|.|TRBV28|.
TGTGCCAGCCGGCTTCCGGGGAACCGGGGAGGCTACACCTTC
CASRLPGNRGGYTF
>TRBJ1-2|.|TRBV2|.
TGTGCCAGCAGCTACACGGACCCATCGATCGCCGGCTACACCTTC
CASSYTDPSIAGYTF
>TRBJ1-4|.|TRBV5-1|TRBD1
TGCGCCAGCAGGCCGACAGGGGAATGGACTAATGAAAAACTGTTTTTT
CASRPTGEWTNEKLFF
>TRBJ2-2|.|TRBV4-2|TRBD2
TGTGCCAGCAGCCCACAGCCCGGACTAGCGGGAGGTTCCGGGGAGCTGTTTTTT
CASSPQPGLAGGSGELFF
>TRBJ1-1|.|TRBV7-3|.
TGTGCCAGCAGCTTATTGGGACTTGGACGGACACCTTTCCTCGGGGTGAACACTGAAGCTTTCTTT
CASSLLGLGRTPFLGVNTEAFF
>TRBJ2-7|.|TRBV28|.
TGTGCCAGCGACCAACCTCCGGTCCAACTTGAGCAGTACTTC
CASDQPPVQLEQYF
>TRBJ2-3|.|TRBV5-1|TRBD2
TGCGCCAGCAGCTTGAGACTAGCGGACGCCACAGATACGCAGTATTTT
CASSLRLADATDTQYF
>TRBJ1-2|.|TRBV6-1|.
TGTGCCAGCAGTTATAGCAGGGAGAACTATGGCTACACCTTC
CASSYSRENYGYTF
>TRBJ1-3|.|TRBV19|TRBD1
TGTGCCAGTAGGACGACTGGACAGGGCTTCTCTGGAAACACCATATATTTT
CASRTTGQGFSGNTIYF
>TRBJ2-7|once|TRBV5-1|TRBD2
TGCGCCAGCAGAACGACTAGCGCCTCCTACGAGCAGTACTTC
CASRTTSASYEQYF
>TRBJ2-7|.|TRBV30|.
TGTGCCTGGGATTTATTACAGGGTAGGAACGAGCAGTACTTC
CAWDLLQGRNEQYF
>TRBJ2-1|.|TRBV6-5|TRBD1
TGTGCCAGCACTCCGGGACAGGGGTTAAATGAGCAGTTCTTC
CASTPGQGLNEQFF
>TRBJ2-3|.|TRBV7-3|.
TGTGCCAGCAGCAAGGGCACCGGGGCAGATACGCAGTATTTT
CASSKGTGADTQYF
>TRBJ2-1|.|TRBV7-6|.
TGTGCCAGCAGCTTAGTCGCTGGCCCAAATGAGCAGTTCTTC
CASSLVAGPNEQFF
>TRBJ2-7|.|TRBV14|TRBD1
TGTGCCAGCAGCCAAGTAGTGGGACAGGTGGAGGGGCAGTACTTC
CASSQVVGQVEGQYF
>TRBJ1-1|.|TRBV4-1|.
TGCGCCAGCAGCCAAGTATCGGGACTTAACACTGAAGCTTTCTTT
CASSQVSGLNTEAFF
>TRBJ2-3|.|TRBV7-2|TRBD2
TGTGCCAGCAGCTTCGTGACTAGCGGCACAGATACGCAGTATTTT
CASSFVTSGTDTQYF
>TRBJ1-5|.|TRBV28|.
TGTGCCAGCAGTCTAGACGGCAATCAGCCCCAGCATTTT
CASSLDGNQPQHF
>TRBJ1-1|.|TRBV27|TRBD1
TGTGCCAGCAGCCTGGACAGGATAGGGACTAGGGCTTTCTTT
CASSLDRIGTRAFF
>TRBJ2-5|.|TRBV19|TRBD2
TGTGCCAGTAGTACTAGCGGGCAAGAGACCCAGTACTTC
CASSTSGQETQYF
>TRBJ2-7|.|TRBV5-1|.
TGCGCCAGCAGCTTGGGCGGAAAGGAACGGGGGTACTTC
CASSLGGKERGYF
>TRBJ1-5|.|TRBV7-9|.
TGTGCCAGCAGCCCGGGTCGTGGCAGGGGAAGTCCCCAGCATTTT
CASSPGRGRGSPQHF